These 5 T cell receptor beta chains share one sample of origin, sequenced in a study of cytomegalovirus exposure and HLA in healthy donors. The study ran its PCR with 60 Vbeta and 13 Jbeta primers. Clones were sequenced by immunoSEQ multiplex PCR, and TCRdb holds only the in-frame ones, with some missing. The table records 55,000 to 80,000 clones, about 85% of them present only once. The sequenced sample was PBMCs. These receptors came from a female donor in good health and CMV-seronegative.

The chain has TRBV9 and TRBJ2-3; TRBD2 agrees at 11 bases. The V gene end was trimmed by 2 bases and the J gene end by 2 bases; junction bases not matched to a gene: 7. This CDR3 has 17 residues. Germline CDR1 and CDR2: SGDLS and YYNGEE. CDR3 coding DNA: TGTGCCAGCAGCGTGGGGCTAGCGGGGGGCAACACAGATACGCAGTATTTT. Encoded protein: CASSVGLAGGNTDTQYF.

The chain carries TRBV7-2 and TRBJ1-4; D is ambiguous. CDR3 length: 14 residues. Per the germline V gene, CDR1 is SGHTA and CDR2 is FQGNSA. Trimming stripped 1 base from V and 4 bases from J, with 7 bases between. The CDR3 is CASSLGQRNEKLFF. The DNA for the CDR3 is TGTGCCAGCAGCTTAGGCCAGCGTAATGAAAAACTGTTTTTT.

This chain links TRBV27 with TRBJ2-1; 7 bases align to TRBD2. Germline-derived CDR1 and CDR2 are MNHEY and SMNVEV (reference sequence). Trimming removed 5 bases from V and 4 bases from J; junction bases left unmatched: 5. The CDR3 sequence is 14 residues long. The CDR3 region is CASSPWGGYNEQFF. The CDR3 nucleotides are TGTGCCAGCAGTCCTTGGGGGGGATACAATGAGCAGTTCTTC.

This chain uses TRBV5-8 with TRBJ1-2; 7 bases agree with TRBD1. Germline V CDR1 and CDR2: SGHTS, YDEGEE. V lost 3 bases, J lost 7 bases, and 3 bases stayed unmatched. This CDR3 has 12 amino acids. CDR3 sequence: CASSSDRRGYTF. CDR3 bases: TGTGCCAGCAGCTCGGACAGGCGTGGCTACACCTTC.

The chain combines TRBV7-6 with TRBJ2-3; 13 positions match TRBD2. With V trimmed by 3 bases and J by 2 bases, 5 bases remained unmatched. CDR3 size: 17 residues. The germline V gene has CDR1 SGHVS and CDR2 FNYEAQ. The CDR3 sequence: CASSLRGTSGTTDTQYF. The CDR3 region has the DNA TGTGCCAGCAGCTTGAGGGGGACTAGCGGGACCACAGATACGCAGTATTTT.